The 11 T cell receptor beta chains below all came from one sample that was sequenced in a study of T cell repertoires in cytomegalovirus infection (dated by TCRdb to about 2019). The sample was run on an Illumina HiSeq 1500. TCRdb ran its own pipeline on the public reads, namely fastp trimming at Q25 and MiXCR clone calling, and kept in-frame beta chains. Merged by CDR3 protein, the rows form single entries marked with the most common genes and DNA. The sample includes 400,000 or so distinct CDR3 sequences, with 31% observed a single time. Of the sample, roughly 13% falls within the top ten clones. Sequencing used PBMCs. Source of these receptors: a human donor in good health (CMV status not recorded). Some clones in this sample may be carry-over from other donors' samples.

This clonotype has more than one count but fewer than ten. CDR3 residues: CASSYRSSTNEKLFF. The CDR3 DNA sequence: TGTGCCAGCAGTTATAGAAGTTCAACTAATGAAAAACTGTTTTTT. V and J are TRBV6-2 or TRBV6-3 and TRBJ1-4; no reliable D call. Between the trimmed V and J ends, which lost 3 bases and 0 bases, there was a span of 8 bases. The CDR3 length is 15 residues. Germline lookup yields CDR1 MNHEY and CDR2 SVGEGT.

This clonotype was found a few times. The V and J genes are TRBV27 and TRBJ1-2; the match to TRBD1 covers 10 bases. CDR3 length: 17 amino acids. After removal of 6 bases from V and 5 bases from J, the junction contained 15 bases not matched to a gene. In germline, CDR1 is MNHEY, CDR2 SMNVEV (reference sequence). The DNA of the CDR3 is TGTGCCAGCAGCCCCGGGACAGGGGCCTACGTGGTGTATGGCTACACCTTC. Translated: CASSPGTGAYVVYGYTF.

This rearrangement joins TRBV2 to TRBJ1-2, with TRBD1 matching 7 bases. The CDR3 extends over 14 amino acids. V trimming: 7 bases; J trimming: 8 bases; junction bases outside the gene matches: 13. Germline values: CDR1 SNHLY, CDR2 FYNNEI. CDR3 region: CASKREGGQGGYTF. CDR3 coding DNA: TGTGCCAGCAAGAGGGAAGGGGGCCAAGGAGGCTACACCTTC.

V and J are TRBV6-5 and TRBJ1-1; 8 nucleotides agree with TRBD1. Germline CDR1 and CDR2: MNHEY and SVGAGI. With V trimmed by 6 bases and J by 1 base, 4 bases remained unmatched. This CDR3 comprises 14 residues. CDR3 region: CASSRTGTNTEAFF. In DNA form, the CDR3 reads TGTGCCAGCAGCCGGACAGGGACGAACACTGAAGCTTTCTTT.

The chain carries TRBV2 and TRBJ1-4; TRBD1 aligns across 7 bases. The J segment lost 8 bases and the V segment lost 4 bases, leaving 16 bases of the junction unmatched. CDR1 and CDR2 from the germline V gene are SNHLY and FYNNEI. CDR3 length: 17 residues. CDR3 sequence: CASSVVEGTAQGEKLFF. CDR3 DNA: TGTGCCAGCAGTGTAGTAGAGGGGACAGCCCAAGGGGAAAAACTGTTTTTT.

A word on this clonotype: This may stem from a read error, because a much larger clone lies one nucleotide away. The chain links TRBV28 to TRBJ2-1; the D gene is possibly TRBD1 (5 bases). CDR1 is MDHEN and CDR2 is SYDVKM in the germline V gene. The CDR3 is made up of 16 amino acids. The V and J ends lost 5 bases and 3 bases respectively, with 17 bases between them. CDR3 amino acids: CASSRSVRVCYNEQFF. CDR3 DNA: TGTGCCAGCAGTCGATCGGTCAGGGTTTGCTACAATGAGCAGTTCTTC.

This clonotype has just a few counts. V and J are TRBV11-2 and TRBJ2-2, with a tentative D call TRBD2 (6 bases). Deletions cut 0 bases from V and 1 base from J, with 6 bases between. From germline, CDR1 is SGHAT and CDR2 FQNNGV. This CDR3 has 15 residues. The CDR3 loop is CASSLDGGNTGELFF. The CDR3 coding sequence is TGTGCCAGCAGCTTAGACGGGGGGAACACCGGGGAGCTGTTTTTT. The full variable domain, completed using reference TRBV11-2 and TRBJ2-2, is EAGVAQSPRYKIIEKRQSVAFWCNPISGHATLYWYQQILGQGPKLLIQFQNNGVVDDSQLPKDRFSAERLKGVDSTLKIQPAKLEDSAVYLCASSLDGGNTGELFFGEGSRLTVL.

V is TRBV27 and J is TRBJ1-2; tentative D call: TRBD1 (6 bases). This CDR3 has 13 residues. Germline V lookup: CDR1 MNHEY, CDR2 SMNVEV (reference sequence). Trimming took off 6 bases at V and 7 bases at J, with 15 bases between the two ends. CDR3 in DNA: TGTGCCAGCAGGAGAGGGGGGGTCCTTGGCTACACCTTC. It yields the protein CASRRGGVLGYTF.

Remarks on this clonotype: Lacking the conserved final phenylalanine or tryptophan, this CDR3 likely reflects a read error. The CDR3 region is CASSFGLPLASTYNEQFL. CDR3 bases: TGTGCCAGCAGCTTCGGACTACCATTAGCAAGCACCTACAATGAGCAGTTCTTA. The V and J genes are TRBV7-9 and TRBJ2-1, with D perhaps TRBD2 (6 bases). The V end lost 3 bases, the J end lost 2 bases, and 20 bases lay between the germline ends. Germline CDR1 is SEHNR and CDR2 is FQNEAQ (reference sequence). This CDR3 has 18 residues.

This clonotype was seen a few times. V gene TRBV30 combines with J gene TRBJ2-7; either TRBD1 or TRBD2 may supply D (5 bases each). Trimming shortened V by 4 bases and J by 4 bases, and 14 bases separated the two germline ends. CDR1 and CDR2 (germline): GTSNPN, SVGIG (reference sequence). This CDR3 has 13 residues. The CDR3 spells CAWTPGQGYEQYF. The DNA of the CDR3 is TGTGCCTGGACCCCGGGGCAGGGTTACGAGCAGTACTTC.

V usage is TRBV6-5 and J usage is TRBJ2-1, with D perhaps matching TRBD1 (6 bases). V was shortened by 6 bases and J by 7 bases, with 16 bases between the two germline ends. The CDR3 extends over 14 amino acids. CDR1 is MNHEY, CDR2 SVGAGI, per germline. CDR3 in amino acids: CASSPSGAFNEQFF. CDR3 DNA: TGTGCCAGCAGCCCCTCAGGGGCTTTTAATGAGCAGTTCTTC.